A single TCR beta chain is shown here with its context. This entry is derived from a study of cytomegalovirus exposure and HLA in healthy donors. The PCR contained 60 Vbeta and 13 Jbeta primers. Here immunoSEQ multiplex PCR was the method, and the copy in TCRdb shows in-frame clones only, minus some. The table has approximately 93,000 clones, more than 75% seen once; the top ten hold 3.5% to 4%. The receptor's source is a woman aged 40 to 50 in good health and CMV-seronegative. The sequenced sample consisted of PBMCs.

The CDR3 reads CASSQTSQGNTEAFF. The CDR3 bases are TGTGCCAGCAGCCAAACATCACAGGGGAACACTGAAGCTTTCTTT. The chain links TRBV5-4 to TRBJ1-1; TRBD1 might be the D (6 bases). Between the trimmed V and J ends, which lost 4 bases and 1 base, there was a span of 14 bases. The V gene's germline CDR1 is SGHNT and CDR2 YYREEE (reference sequence). This CDR3 region has 15 residues.